This T cell receptor beta chain was sequenced in a study of CD4 T cells in relation to SARS-CoV-2 and coronaviruses. In the study overall: PBMCs were cultured with antigen for around nine days before TCR beta sequencing.

A note on this clone: Antigen unknown.

For 10 days, roughly 9 x 10^4 sorted CD4+ cells grew with T cell-depleted PBMCs and CEF. This CDR3 region has 15 residues. CDR1 and CDR2 (germline): DFQATT, SNEGSKA (reference sequence). J was trimmed by 4 bases and V by 3 bases; bases with no gene match: 6. The repertoire was sequenced with immunoSEQ multiplex PCR; TCRdb's copy has only in-frame clones and lacks some. The data contain some 40,000 clones, more than 65% of them singletons. This chain uses TRBV20-1 with TRBJ2-3, with 11 bases identical to TRBD2. The TCR originated in an adult with COVID-19. Sequenced: naive CD4+ T cells from PBMCs, cultured in vitro. Subset here: naive CD4+ T cells isolated by negative enrichment. DNA of the CDR3: TGCAGTGCTAGTGGTAGCGGGAGGGCCTCAGATACGCAGTATTTT. The encoded protein is CSASGSGRASDTQYF.